Below are 15 T cell receptor beta chains sequenced from a single sample in a study of T cell responses to AZD1222 COVID-19 vaccine. TCRdb's copy holds only in-frame clones and misses some; the assay was immunoSEQ multiplex PCR. This sample has about 140,000 clones, with about four fifths found just once. Material: peripheral blood, obtained on day 0 of AZD1222 vaccination. These receptors all stem from an adult in good health.

A single count supports this clone. V and J are TRBV6-5 and TRBJ1-1; TRBD1 aligns across 7 bases. The germline V gene has CDR1 MNHEY and CDR2 SVGAGI. Unmatched junction bases numbered 6, after V lost 2 bases and J lost 3 bases. The CDR3 consists of 15 residues. The CDR3 DNA sequence: TGTGCCAGCAGTTACCAGACAGGGCCGTACACTGAAGCTTTCTTT. Its protein is CASSYQTGPYTEAFF.

CDR3 in amino acids: CASSRGTGGHADTQYF. CDR3 DNA: TGTGCCAGCAGCCGAGGGACGGGGGGGCATGCAGATACGCAGTATTTT. The rearrangement uses TRBV7-8 and TRBJ2-3; TRBD2 aligns across 8 bases. Germline CDR1 is SGHVS and CDR2 is FQNEAQ. The CDR3 is 16 residues long. V was clipped by 5 bases and J by 4 bases; unmatched bases: 11.

This chain uses TRBV27 with TRBJ2-7; 9 bases are a match to TRBD2. The junction had 7 bases not matched to a gene; V was cut back by 6 bases and J by 4 bases. Germline V gene sequence: CDR1 MNHEY, CDR2 SMNVEV (reference sequence). The CDR3 is 14 amino acids. CDR3 loop: CASSPQLAGYEQYF. In DNA, the CDR3 is TGTGCCAGCAGCCCGCAACTAGCGGGTTACGAGCAGTACTTC.

V is TRBV6-5 and J is TRBJ2-1, with D uncertain. The CDR3 contains 13 residues. Trimming stripped 2 bases from V and 8 bases from J, with 10 bases between. Per the germline V gene, CDR1 is MNHEY and CDR2 is SVGAGI. CDR3 nucleotides: TGTGCCAGCAGTTACCGGGCGGTGGATGAGCAGTTCTTC. This codes for CASSYRAVDEQFF.

This chain connects TRBV5-4 to TRBJ1-1; no firm D call. Germline-derived CDR1 and CDR2 are SGHNT and YYREEE (reference sequence). The V and J ends lost 4 bases and 1 base respectively, with 11 bases between them. This CDR3 has 14 amino acids. CDR3 amino acids: CASSRVGENTEAFF. For the CDR3, the DNA is TGTGCCAGCAGCCGGGTCGGGGAGAACACTGAAGCTTTCTTT.

The chain has TRBV30 and TRBJ1-1; D is possibly TRBD1 (5 bases). Per germline, CDR1 GTSNPN and CDR2 SVGIG (reference sequence). V shed 2 bases and J shed 1 base, with 8 bases lying between them. This CDR3 is 13 amino acids long. The CDR3 sequence: CAWSQGPNTEAFF. The CDR3 nucleotides are TGTGCCTGGAGTCAGGGACCGAACACTGAAGCTTTCTTT. Full variable domain (missing parts from reference TRBV30 and TRBJ1-1): SQTIHQWPATLVQPVGSPLSLECTVEGTSNPNLYWYRQAAGRGLQLLFYSVGIGQISSEVPQNLSASRPQDRQFILSSKKLLLSDSGFYLCAWSQGPNTEAFFGQGTRLTVV.

The rearrangement uses TRBV4-1 and TRBJ1-4; 10 bases align to TRBD1. Germline V gene data show CDR1 as MGHRA and CDR2 as YSYEKL. V gave up 3 bases and J gave up 5 bases; unmatched junction bases: 0. The CDR3 contains 14 residues. Here the CDR3 DNA reads TGCGCCAGCAGCCAGGACAGGGGGAATGAAAAACTGTTTTTT. Its translation: CASSQDRGNEKLFF.

This clone was recorded once. The chain combines TRBV28 with TRBJ1-1; D remains unclear. Looked up from germline, CDR1 is MDHEN and CDR2 is SYDVKM. The germline V and J ends were trimmed by 1 base and 2 bases, with 11 bases remaining between them. The CDR3 length is 15 residues. CDR3: CASSLSLGQNTEAFF. CDR3 bases: TGTGCCAGCAGTTTATCACTGGGCCAAAACACTGAAGCTTTCTTT.

This chain joins TRBV7-3 and TRBJ1-1, with TRBD1 as a possible D gene (5 bases). This CDR3 has 14 residues. Looked up from germline, CDR1 is SGHTA and CDR2 is FQGTGA. Trimming left V 2 bases short and J 4 bases short, with 11 bases between. The CDR3: CASSLSSRGTEAFF. As DNA, the CDR3 is TGTGCCAGCAGCTTATCGTCAAGGGGCACTGAAGCTTTCTTT.

This clone was seen a few times. This sequence joins TRBV7-8 and TRBJ2-2; D gene ambiguous. Per the germline V gene, CDR1 is SGHVS and CDR2 is FQNEAQ. Between the trimmed V and J ends, which lost 0 bases and 8 bases, there was a span of 10 bases. CDR3 size: 14 residues. CDR3 residues: CASSLALMGGELFF. The CDR3 DNA sequence: TGTGCCAGCAGCTTAGCGCTGATGGGGGGGGAGCTGTTTTTT. Using reference TRBV7-8 and TRBJ2-2 for the parts outside the CDR3, the full variable domain is GAGVSQSPRYKVAKRGQDVALRCDPISGHVSLFWYQQALGQGPEFLTYFQNEAQLDKSGLPSDRFFAERPEGSVSTLKIQRTQQEDSAVYLCASSLALMGGELFFGEGSRLTVL.

As regards this clone: Other DNA sequences from this sample encode an identical CDR3 as well. The rearrangement uses TRBV6-5 and TRBJ1-5; weak D call: TRBD1 (6 bases). Germline V gives CDR1 MNHEY, CDR2 SVGAGI. V lost 2 bases and J 5 bases, leaving 7 bases between the germline ends. CDR3 length equals 13 residues. The CDR3 DNA is TGTGCCAGCAGTTACGAGGGGGATCAGCCCCAGCATTTT. The encoded protein is CASSYEGDQPQHF.

This rearrangement joins TRBV30 to TRBJ2-3, with TRBD2 matching over 7 bases. J gave up 2 bases and V 2 bases, and 4 bases lay outside the gene matches. Germline CDR1 reads GTSNPN; CDR2 reads SVGIG (reference sequence). CDR3 length equals 14 residues. CDR3: CAWSQRGLTDTQYF. CDR3 nucleotide sequence: TGTGCCTGGAGTCAGCGGGGCCTCACAGATACGCAGTATTTT.

V usage is TRBV28 and J usage is TRBJ2-1, with 9 bases aligning to TRBD2. The CDR3 loop spans 16 amino acids. Germline V gene data show CDR1 as MDHEN and CDR2 as SYDVKM. Trimming at V came to 2 bases and at J to 0 bases, leaving 2 bases not matched to a gene. CDR3 sequence: CASSLAGGSSYNEQFF. In DNA, the CDR3 is TGTGCCAGCAGTTTAGCGGGGGGGAGCTCCTACAATGAGCAGTTCTTC.

The chain uses TRBV27 and TRBJ1-1; D gene unclear. The CDR3 spans 13 residues. Trimming took off 2 bases at V and 2 bases at J, with 6 bases between the two ends. Looked up from germline, CDR1 is MNHEY and CDR2 is SMNVEV (reference sequence). In DNA, the CDR3 is TGTGCCAGCAGTTTAGGCAGAAACACTGAAGCTTTCTTT. Translated: CASSLGRNTEAFF.

This sequence joins TRBV19 and TRBJ1-2, with 7 positions matching TRBD1. V lost 8 bases, J lost 4 bases, and 7 bases stayed unmatched. Germline CDR1 and CDR2: LNHDA and SQIVND (reference sequence). This CDR3 region has 13 residues. The CDR3 sequence: CASLDRRAYGYTF. Written as DNA, the CDR3 is TGTGCCAGTCTGGACAGGCGAGCCTATGGCTACACCTTC.